In its sample, the clone carrying this T cell receptor (beta chain) was seen a few times. As yet, its antigen is unknown. The data stem from a study of T cells in Graves' hyperthyroidism and ophthalmopathy. Across the study: Initial diagnosis, before any treatment, was when peripheral blood was collected.

Study outcomes and limitations: Most thyroid clonotypes that were expanded above 0.001 also turned up in blood.

Trimming cost V 0 bases and J 7 bases, with 13 bases left between them. The germline CDR1 and CDR2 sequences are DFQATT and SNEGSKA (reference sequence). The CDR3 consists of 14 residues. Researchers took RNA transcripts and amplified the TCR beta CDR3 regions from them. TCR CDR3 underwent first-round RT-PCR with the HTBI primer set. TCRdb used MiXCR to reprocess the multiplex PCR reads, holding one entry per CDR3 protein. The sample holds about 260,000 distinct CDR3 sequences, 22% seen once. The diagnostic basis comprised clinical symptoms, serum thyroxine and TRAb, thyroid ultrasound and orbital computed tomography. The PBMCs had their origin in approximately 10 ml of fresh peripheral blood.

V usage is TRBV20-1 and J usage is TRBJ1-5, with TRBD1 as a possible D gene (6 bases). Material for sequencing was blood. The clonotype comes from a man under 40 with Graves' ophthalmopathy. The CDR3: CSARDRDNAQPQHF. As DNA, the CDR3 is TGCAGTGCTAGAGACCGGGACAATGCACAGCCCCAGCATTTT.